The entry below gives a single T cell receptor (beta chain) sequence along with its context. The antigen is undetermined. The data were taken from a study of cytomegalovirus exposure and HLA in healthy donors. Overall study findings and caveats: In a later analysis, TCR beta V- and J-gene trimming was associated with a missense DCLRE1C variant. Researchers counted approximately 160 TCR beta chains as cytomegalovirus-associated.

There are 14 residues in the CDR3. With V trimmed by 7 bases and J by 5 bases, 9 bases remained unmatched. Germline CDR1 and CDR2: MGHRA and YSYEKL. PCR used 60 Vbeta primers and 13 Jbeta primers. Profiled with immunoSEQ multiplex PCR; TCRdb holds only in-frame clones, not every one. The sample holds 150,000 to 200,000 clones, 77% seen once. This TCR was sampled from a young woman in good health and CMV-seronegative. Sequenced material: PBMCs. V and J are TRBV4-1 and TRBJ1-2; the match to TRBD1 covers 8 bases. This CDR3 is CASTNGQGLYGYTF. The CDR3 nucleotides read TGCGCCAGCACCAACGGACAGGGATTGTATGGCTACACCTTC.